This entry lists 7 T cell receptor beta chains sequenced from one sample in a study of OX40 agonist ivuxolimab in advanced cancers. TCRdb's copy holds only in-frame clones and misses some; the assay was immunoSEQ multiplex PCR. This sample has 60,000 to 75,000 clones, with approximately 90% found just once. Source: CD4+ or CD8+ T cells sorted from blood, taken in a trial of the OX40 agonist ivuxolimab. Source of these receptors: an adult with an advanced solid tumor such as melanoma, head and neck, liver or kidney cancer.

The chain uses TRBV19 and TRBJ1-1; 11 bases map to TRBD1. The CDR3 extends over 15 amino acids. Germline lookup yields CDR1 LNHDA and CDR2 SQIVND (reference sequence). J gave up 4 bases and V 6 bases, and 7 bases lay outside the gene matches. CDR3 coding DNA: TGTGCCAGTAGCTTTCCCGGGACAGGGGGCACTGAAGCTTTCTTT. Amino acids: CASSFPGTGGTEAFF. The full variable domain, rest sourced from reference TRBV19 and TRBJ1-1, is DGGITQSPKYLFRKEGQNVTLSCEQNLNHDAMYWYRQDPGQGLRLIYYSQIVNDFQKGDIAEGYSVSREKKESFPLTVTSAQKNPTAFYLCASSFPGTGGTEAFFGQGTRLTVV.

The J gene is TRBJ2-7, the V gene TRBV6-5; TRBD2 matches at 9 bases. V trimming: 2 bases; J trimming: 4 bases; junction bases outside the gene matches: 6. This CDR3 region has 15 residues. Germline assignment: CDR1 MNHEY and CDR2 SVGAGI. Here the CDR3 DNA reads TGTGCCAGCAGTTACGGTGGCGGGGGGGCTTACGAGCAGTACTTC. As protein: CASSYGGGGAYEQYF.

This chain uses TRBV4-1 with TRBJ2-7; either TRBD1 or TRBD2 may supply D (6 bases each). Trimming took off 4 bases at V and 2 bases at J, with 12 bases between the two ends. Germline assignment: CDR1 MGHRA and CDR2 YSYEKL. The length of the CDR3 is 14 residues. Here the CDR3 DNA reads TGCGCCAGCAGCCTCCATGGGGGGCCCTACGAGCAGTACTTC. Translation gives CASSLHGGPYEQYF.

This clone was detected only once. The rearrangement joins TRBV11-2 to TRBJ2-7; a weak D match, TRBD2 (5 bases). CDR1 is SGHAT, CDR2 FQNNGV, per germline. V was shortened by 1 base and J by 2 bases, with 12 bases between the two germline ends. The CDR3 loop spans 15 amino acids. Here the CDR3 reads CASSLGLTEAYEQYF. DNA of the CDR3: TGTGCCAGCAGCTTAGGTTTAACGGAGGCCTACGAGCAGTACTTC. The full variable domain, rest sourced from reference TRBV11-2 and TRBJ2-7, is EAGVAQSPRYKIIEKRQSVAFWCNPISGHATLYWYQQILGQGPKLLIQFQNNGVVDDSQLPKDRFSAERLKGVDSTLKIQPAKLEDSAVYLCASSLGLTEAYEQYFGPGTRLTVT.

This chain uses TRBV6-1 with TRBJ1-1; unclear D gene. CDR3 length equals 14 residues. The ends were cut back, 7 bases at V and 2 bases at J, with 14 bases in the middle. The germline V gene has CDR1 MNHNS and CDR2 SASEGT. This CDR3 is CASTPSGRNTEAFF. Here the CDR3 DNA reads TGTGCCAGCACCCCTAGCGGGAGAAACACTGAAGCTTTCTTT.

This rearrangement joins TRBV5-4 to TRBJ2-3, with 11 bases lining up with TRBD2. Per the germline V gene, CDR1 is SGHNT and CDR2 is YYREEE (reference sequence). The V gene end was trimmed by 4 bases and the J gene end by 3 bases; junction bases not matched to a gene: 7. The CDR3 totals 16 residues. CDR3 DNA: TGTGCCAGCAGCCACCTGACTAGCGGGGTAACAGATACGCAGTATTTT. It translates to CASSHLTSGVTDTQYF. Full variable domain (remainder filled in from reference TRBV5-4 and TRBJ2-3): ETGVTQSPTHLIKTRGQQVTLRCSSQSGHNTVSWYQQALGQGPQFIFQYYREEENGRGNFPPRFSGLQFPNYSSELNVNALELDDSALYLCASSHLTSGVTDTQYFGPGTRLTVL.

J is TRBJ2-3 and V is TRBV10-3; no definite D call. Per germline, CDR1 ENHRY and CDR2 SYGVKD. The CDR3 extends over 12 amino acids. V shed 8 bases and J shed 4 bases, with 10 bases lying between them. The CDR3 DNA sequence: TGTGCCATCGGCCCGGCGCCAGATACGCAGTATTTT. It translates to CAIGPAPDTQYF.